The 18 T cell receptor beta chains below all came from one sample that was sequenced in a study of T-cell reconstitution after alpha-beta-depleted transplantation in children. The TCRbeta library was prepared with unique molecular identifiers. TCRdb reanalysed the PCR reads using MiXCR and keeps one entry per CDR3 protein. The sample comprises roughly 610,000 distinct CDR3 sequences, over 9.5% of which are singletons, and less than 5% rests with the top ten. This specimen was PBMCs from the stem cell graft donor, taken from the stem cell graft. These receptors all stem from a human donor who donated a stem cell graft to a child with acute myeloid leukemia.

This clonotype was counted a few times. The CDR3 DNA reads TGCAGTGCTAGACCGGGACTTTCCCCTAGCGATGAGCAGTTCTTC. Its translation is CSARPGLSPSDEQFF. J is TRBJ2-1 and V is TRBV20-1; D perhaps matches TRBD2 (6 bases). V lost 2 bases and J lost 8, with 19 bases in between. This CDR3 comprises 15 residues. Per germline, CDR1 DFQATT and CDR2 SNEGSKA (reference sequence).

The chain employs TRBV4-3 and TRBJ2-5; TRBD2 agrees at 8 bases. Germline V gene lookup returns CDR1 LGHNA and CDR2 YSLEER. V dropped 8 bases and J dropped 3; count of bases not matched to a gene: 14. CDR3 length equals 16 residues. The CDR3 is CASAPQDGAGEETQYF. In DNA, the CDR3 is TGCGCCAGCGCCCCGCAGGACGGAGCGGGAGAAGAGACCCAGTACTTC.

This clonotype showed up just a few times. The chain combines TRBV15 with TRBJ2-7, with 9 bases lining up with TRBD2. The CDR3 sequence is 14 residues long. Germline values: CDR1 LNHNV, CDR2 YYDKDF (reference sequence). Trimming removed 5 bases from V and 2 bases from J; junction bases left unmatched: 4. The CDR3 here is CATSFLAGTYEQYF. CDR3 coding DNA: TGTGCCACCAGCTTCCTAGCGGGAACCTACGAGCAGTACTTC.

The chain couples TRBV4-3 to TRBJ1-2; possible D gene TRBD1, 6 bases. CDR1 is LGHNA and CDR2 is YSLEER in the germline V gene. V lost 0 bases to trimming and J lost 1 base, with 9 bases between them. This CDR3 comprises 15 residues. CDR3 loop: CASSQDRGDNYGYTF. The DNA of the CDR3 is TGCGCCAGCAGCCAAGACAGGGGCGATAACTATGGCTACACCTTC.

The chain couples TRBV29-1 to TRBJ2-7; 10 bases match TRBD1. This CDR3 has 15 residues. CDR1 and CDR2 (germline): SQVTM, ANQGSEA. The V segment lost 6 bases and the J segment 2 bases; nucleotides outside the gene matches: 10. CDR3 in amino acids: CSVRRDRGGTYEQYF. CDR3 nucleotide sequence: TGCAGCGTACGCCGGGACAGGGGAGGTACCTACGAGCAGTACTTC.

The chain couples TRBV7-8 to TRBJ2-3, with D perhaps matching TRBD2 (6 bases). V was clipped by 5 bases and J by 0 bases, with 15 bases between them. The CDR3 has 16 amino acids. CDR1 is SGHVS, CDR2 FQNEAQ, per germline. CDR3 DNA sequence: TGTGCCAGCAGCCCAAAAGGGAGGACAAGCACAGATACGCAGTATTTT. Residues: CASSPKGRTSTDTQYF.

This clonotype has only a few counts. This chain's CDR3 is CASSLSGQGNSPLHF. The CDR3 nucleotides are TGTGCCAGCAGCTTATCGGGACAGGGGAATTCACCCCTCCACTTT. The V gene is TRBV7-2, the J gene TRBJ1-6, with 10 bases lining up with TRBD1. The CDR3 spans 15 residues. The germline V gene has CDR1 SGHTA and CDR2 FQGNSA. J lost 7 bases, V lost 2 bases, and 2 bases had no gene match. Combining the CDR3 with reference TRBV7-2 and TRBJ1-6 gives the whole variable domain GAGVSQSPSNKVTEKGKDVELRCDPISGHTALYWYRQSLGQGLEFLIYFQGNSAPDKSGLPSDRFSAERTGGSVSTLTIQRTQQEDSAVYLCASSLSGQGNSPLHFGNGTRLTVT.

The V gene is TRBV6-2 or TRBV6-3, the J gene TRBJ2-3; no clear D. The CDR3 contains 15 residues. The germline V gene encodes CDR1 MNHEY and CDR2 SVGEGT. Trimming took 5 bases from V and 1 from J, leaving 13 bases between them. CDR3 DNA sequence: TGTGCCAGCAGTCCCCTCTCCGGTGGCACAGATACGCAGTATTTT. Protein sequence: CASSPLSGGTDTQYF.

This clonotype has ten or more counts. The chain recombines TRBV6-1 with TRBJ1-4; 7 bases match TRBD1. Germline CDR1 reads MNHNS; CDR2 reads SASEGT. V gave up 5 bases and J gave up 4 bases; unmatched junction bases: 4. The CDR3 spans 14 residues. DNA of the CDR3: TGTGCCAGCAGTAAAGGGACAGTTAATGAAAAACTGTTTTTT. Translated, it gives CASSKGTVNEKLFF.

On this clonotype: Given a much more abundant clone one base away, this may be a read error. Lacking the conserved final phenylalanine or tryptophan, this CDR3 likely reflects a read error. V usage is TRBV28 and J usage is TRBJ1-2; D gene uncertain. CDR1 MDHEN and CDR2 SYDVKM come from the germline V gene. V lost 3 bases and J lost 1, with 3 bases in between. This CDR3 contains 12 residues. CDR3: CASSFLNYGYTC. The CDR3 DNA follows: TGTGCCAGCAGTTTCCTTAACTATGGCTACACCTGC.

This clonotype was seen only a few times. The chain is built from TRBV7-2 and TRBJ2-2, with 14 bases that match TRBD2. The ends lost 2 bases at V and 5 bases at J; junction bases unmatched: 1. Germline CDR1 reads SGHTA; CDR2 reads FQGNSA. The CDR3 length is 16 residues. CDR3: CASSLRTSGRTGELFF. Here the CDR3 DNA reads TGTGCCAGCAGCTTAAGGACTAGCGGGAGGACCGGGGAGCTGTTTTTT.

The CDR3 bases are TGTGCCAGCAGCTCGACAGGTTATGAGCAGTTCTTC. Protein sequence: CASSSTGYEQFF. This chain uses TRBV7-3 with TRBJ2-1; possible D gene TRBD1, 6 bases. In germline, CDR1 is SGHTA, CDR2 FQGTGA. The V and J ends lost 4 bases and 8 bases respectively, with 9 bases between them. The CDR3 runs 12 residues.

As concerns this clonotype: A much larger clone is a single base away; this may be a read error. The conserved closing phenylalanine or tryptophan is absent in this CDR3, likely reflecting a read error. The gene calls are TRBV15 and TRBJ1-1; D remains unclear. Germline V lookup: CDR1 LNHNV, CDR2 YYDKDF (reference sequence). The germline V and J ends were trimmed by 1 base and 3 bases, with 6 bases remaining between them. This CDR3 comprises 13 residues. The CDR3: CATSRGLYTEAFS. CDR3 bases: TGTGCCACCAGCAGAGGGTTGTACACTGAAGCTTTCTCT.

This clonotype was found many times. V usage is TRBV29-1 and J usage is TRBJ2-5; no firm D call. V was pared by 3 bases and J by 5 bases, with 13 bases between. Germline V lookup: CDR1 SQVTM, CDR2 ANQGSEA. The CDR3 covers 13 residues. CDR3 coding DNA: TGCAGCGTTGACGGCTCGGTTAGGGAGACCCAGTACTTC. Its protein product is CSVDGSVRETQYF.

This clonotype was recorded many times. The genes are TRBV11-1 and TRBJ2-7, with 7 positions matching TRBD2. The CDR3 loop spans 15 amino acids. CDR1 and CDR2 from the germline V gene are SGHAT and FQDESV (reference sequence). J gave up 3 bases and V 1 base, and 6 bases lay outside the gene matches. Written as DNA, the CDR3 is TGTGCCAGCAGCTTAGGGCGGGAGCGCAGCTACGAGCAGTACTTC. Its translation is CASSLGRERSYEQYF.

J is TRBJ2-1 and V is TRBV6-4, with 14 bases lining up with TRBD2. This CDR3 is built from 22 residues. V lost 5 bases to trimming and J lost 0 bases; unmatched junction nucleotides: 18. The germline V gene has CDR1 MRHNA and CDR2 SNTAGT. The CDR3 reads CASSPLPGSTSGRGSSYNEQFF. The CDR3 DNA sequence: TGTGCCAGCAGTCCCCTCCCGGGGTCGACTAGCGGGAGGGGGAGCTCCTACAATGAGCAGTTCTTC.

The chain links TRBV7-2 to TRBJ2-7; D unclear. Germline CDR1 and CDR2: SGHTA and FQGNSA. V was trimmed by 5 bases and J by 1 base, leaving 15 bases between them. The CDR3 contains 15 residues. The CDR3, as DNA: TGTGCCAGCAGCCCCCGATTTCGGAGTTCCTACGAGCAGTACTTC. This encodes CASSPRFRSSYEQYF.

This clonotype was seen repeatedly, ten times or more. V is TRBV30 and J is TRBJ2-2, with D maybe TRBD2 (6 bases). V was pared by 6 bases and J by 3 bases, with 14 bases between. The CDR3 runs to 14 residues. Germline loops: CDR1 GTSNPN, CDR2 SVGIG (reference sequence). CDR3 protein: CACSGTYHTGELFF. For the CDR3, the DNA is TGTGCCTGCTCCGGGACTTACCACACCGGGGAGCTGTTTTTT.